This T cell receptor beta chain was sequenced in a study of human T cells and chemical hapten exposure (dated by TCRdb to the early 2020s). At the level of the whole study: For sensitization, 2% DPC in acetone was applied to a roughly 2 cm by roughly 2 cm area of upper inner arm skin. Patients additionally received weekly therapeutic DPC doses to the scalp throughout the approximately 25-week study period. Patch testing on the upper back used Finn chambers containing 0.01% DPC, with scoring done after 6 days according to International Contact Dermatitis Research Group standards. The mostly female patient cohort included alopecia areata with under or over 50% scalp involvement, alopecia totalis and alopecia universalis. The libraries were sequenced as a pool, and the TCR yield per sample differed mostly because of small variations in library volumes within the pool. The study tracked peripheral blood TCR repertoire changes in vivo during primary and secondary sensitization to the hapten diphenylcyclopropenone (DPC) in alopecia patients. Blood was sampled from patients pre-sensitization (week 0) and at 2, 6 and about 24 weeks after DPC sensitization. Blood for TCR sequencing was provided by twenty-nine alopecia patients at one to four time points (pre-sensitization, 2, 6 and 24 weeks).

Explained via the paper, the time point label denotes: patch test 2, 6 weeks after DPC sensitization. This sample's treatment or condition label indicates: therapeutic diphenylcyclopropenone sensitization with weekly scalp DPC. Blood at each patch-test visit was drawn before the patch test was applied. Patients were considered eligible if aged 18 to 70, diagnosed with alopecia and deemed suitable for DPC therapy, and patients were excluded if pregnant. Total RNA was extracted from unfractionated whole blood collected in Tempus Blood RNA tubes. Library preparation was by RACE. Sequencing was performed on a NextSeq 500. During library preparation, unique molecular identifiers were attached to individual cDNA molecules so that TCRs could be counted in a quantitative, reproducible way. From each blood RNA sample, both TCR alpha and TCR beta chains were sequenced. As for how the authors treated the data: Samples had a median of about 96,000 TCRs, with a range from roughly 23,224 to 700,000. V, J and CDR3 annotation of the TCR reads was performed with the Decombinator software suite. To make PS versus PT1 abundance plots, every sample was subsampled to the same number of TCRs (28,000). TCRs were defined as expanded if absent before sensitization and observed at least eight times at the 2-week time point. Clones were called with MiXCR by TCRdb after fastp trimmed the public reads at Q25, and only in-frame beta chains were retained. Rows with one shared CDR3 protein collapse into an entry with the most common genes and DNA. In this record, the V and J calls reflect TCRdb's handling and not the investigators' own analysis. For this sample there are 69,000 or so distinct CDR3 sequences; 10% to 13% appear just once. In total, the top ten clones hold around 6.8% of the sample.

CDR1 and CDR2 are drawn from the germline V gene: MDHEN, SYDVKM. V loses 1 base of germline sequence and J loses 5 bases, and the interval between the two ends is 6 bases. The CDR3 has 13 amino acids, counting the end cysteine and phenylalanine. Only the CDR3 DNA stays, 39 bases, in frame from base 1. Results and caveats for the whole study, not just this receptor: Expanded TCRs formed significantly more large CDR3 similarity clusters than pre-sensitization or healthy control sets, consistent with antigen-driven responses. The number of PT1 expanded TCRs positively correlated with patch test score, significant at thresholds 8, 16 and 32 but not 4. All patients had alopecia, a presumed autoimmune disease, so their immune response might differ from that of healthy individuals. After repeated subsampling, the strength of the expansion versus patch-test correlation and the threshold at which it became significant changed. No change with DPC sensitization was found in the number of TCRs above 1 in 1000 frequency, and no evidence of global repertoire structure alterations was found.

This clonotype was detected ten times or more. The antigen it binds to is not known. One base away there is no much larger clone; base qualities are not given. The receptor chain draws on TRBV28 and TRBJ1-5; no confident D gene assignment can be made. This clonotype originated in a woman in her forties or fifties with alopecia areata. Some clones in this sample may be carry-over from other donors' samples. The sequenced sample was whole blood, obtained in connection with sensitization to the hapten diphenylcyclopropenone (DPC). The bases read TGTGCCAGCAGTTTATCAGTCGATCAGCCCCAGCATTTT. Its amino acids are CASSLSVDQPQHF.